The T cell receptor (beta chain) described here comes from a study of glioma-infiltrating T cells. The iRepertoire nested amplicon-rescue multiplex PCR amplified TCR alpha and beta CDR3s from RNA. Each CDR3 protein is one row after TCRdb ran MiXCR on the multiplex PCR reads. Here the sample spans more than 300,000 distinct CDR3 sequences, about 40% being singletons. CDR1 DFQATT and CDR2 SNEGSKA come from the germline V gene (reference sequence). V was clipped by 4 bases and J by 0 bases, with 11 bases between them. The CDR3 is made up of 14 amino acids. Material: glioma tissue, nonneoplastic brain tissue, or PBMCs (not recorded which). The receptor comes from a human donor with low-grade glioma or glioblastoma, undergoing nonglioma brain surgery, or in good health (not recorded which). V gene TRBV20-1 combines with J gene TRBJ2-3; TRBD2 is a possible D gene (5 bases). The DNA of the CDR3 is TGCAGTGCTAAAGGACTGAGTAGCACAGATACGCAGTATTTT. Translation gives CSAKGLSSTDTQYF.